This T cell receptor (beta chain) was documented in a study of OX40 agonist ivuxolimab in advanced cancers. Study details: Patients achieving partial responses numbered three: one hepatocellular carcinoma case and two cutaneous melanoma cases.

The table came from immunoSEQ multiplex PCR; TCRdb's copy has only in-frame clones and leaves some out. In the table there are 85,000 to 130,000 clones, just over 90% of which are singletons. V lost 6 bases and J 5 bases, leaving 10 bases between the germline ends. The CDR3 is made up of 13 amino acids. The germline V gene has CDR1 SGHTA and CDR2 FQGNSA. Of note for this clone: The antigen remains undetermined.

Whole-study results and caveats: Doses of 0.1 to 3.0 mg/kg were accompanied by clonal expansion of CD4+ and CD8+ blood T cells by week 6.

The material sequenced was CD4+ or CD8+ T cells sorted from blood, taken in a trial of the OX40 agonist ivuxolimab. The chain recombines TRBV7-2 with TRBJ1-4; possible D gene TRBD1, 5 bases. The receptor's source is an adult with an advanced solid tumor such as melanoma, head and neck, liver or kidney cancer. CDR3 coding DNA: TGTGCCAGCAGGATCCGGGACAATGAAAAACTGTTTTTT. Translation: CASRIRDNEKLFF.